These T cell receptor beta chains were read from a single sample in a study of shared clonotypes between healthy human individuals. Generated by immunoSEQ multiplex PCR, the TCRdb table keeps only in-frame clones and is missing some. This sample has about 1.1 million clones; around 78% occur once, and the top ten carry 0.52%. The specimen sequenced was memory CD4+ T cells from PBMCs. The receptors were gathered from a man aged 18 to 29 in good health. Some clones in this sample may be carry-over from other donors' samples. Each CDR3 is given with its conserved first and last residue. The D gene is left open where the match is weak. Rows give clone size only sometimes, using once, few, many, or a class for an expanded clone.

TRBV18	few	-	TRBJ2-7	CASSATRFHEQYF	TGTGCCAGCTCCGCTACGAGATTCCACGAGCAGTACTTC
TRBV19	few	TRBD1	TRBJ2-2	CASNPGQVISITQITGELFF	TGTGCCAGTAACCCAGGACAGGTCATATCCATTACACAGATCACCGGGGAGCTGTTTTTT
TRBV7-8	few	-	TRBJ2-1	CASSIAGEQFF	TGTGCCAGCAGCATCGCTGGTGAGCAGTTCTTC
TRBV11-2	-	-	TRBJ2-7	CASSLPETYEQYF	TGTGCCAGCAGCTTACCAGAAACCTACGAGCAGTACTTC
TRBV29-1	-	-	TRBJ1-2	CSGSFGGGYTF	TGCAGCGGCTCTTTCGGCGGAGGCTACACCTTC
TRBV19	-	TRBD1	TRBJ1-1	CASSIAGTANTEAFF	TGTGCCAGTAGTATCGCCGGGACAGCGAACACTGAAGCTTTCTTT
TRBV5-1	-	TRBD2	TRBJ2-1	CASSFAAGVKNEQFF	TGCGCCAGCAGCTTCGCAGCGGGAGTAAAAAATGAGCAGTTCTTC
TRBV28	many	-	TRBJ1-1	CASRVNTEAFF	TGTGCCAGCAGAGTGAACACTGAAGCTTTCTTT
TRBV4-2	-	TRBD2	TRBJ2-7	CASSQDLALGLATEQYF	TGTGCCAGCAGCCAAGATTTGGCCCTCGGACTAGCAACCGAGCAGTACTTC
TRBV7-2	-	-	TRBJ1-2	CASSLRDTNYGYTF	TGTGCCAGCAGCCTCCGGGACACTAACTATGGCTACACCTTC
TRBV10-3	-	TRBD1	TRBJ1-2	CAISEPDRAVYGYTF	TGTGCCATCAGTGAGCCTGACAGGGCCGTTTATGGCTACACCTTC